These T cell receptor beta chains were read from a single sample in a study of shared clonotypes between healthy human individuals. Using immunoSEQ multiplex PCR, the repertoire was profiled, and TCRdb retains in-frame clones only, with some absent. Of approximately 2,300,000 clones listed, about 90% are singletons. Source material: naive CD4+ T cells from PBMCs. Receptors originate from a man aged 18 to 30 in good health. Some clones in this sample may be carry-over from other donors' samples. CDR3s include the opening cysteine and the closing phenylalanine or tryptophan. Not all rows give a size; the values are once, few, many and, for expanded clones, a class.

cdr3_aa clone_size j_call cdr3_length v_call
CASSPQTASYGYTF - TRBJ1-2 14 TRBV14
CASSYSGLQETQYF - TRBJ2-5 14 TRBV6-5
CASSLTYYTEAFF - TRBJ1-1 13 TRBV7-9
CASSYGGNEQFF few TRBJ2-1 12 TRBV6-6
CASSGQGTYTEAFF - TRBJ1-1 14 TRBV25-1
CASSPTWTGDQPQHF - TRBJ1-5 15 TRBV18
CASSSWTSTKEKYF - TRBJ2-7 14 TRBV5-8
CASSVVGGRAYETQYF - TRBJ2-5 16 TRBV9
CASSRRLAGGEQFF - TRBJ2-1 14 TRBV7-3
CASRQQGATNEKLFF - TRBJ1-4 15 TRBV28
CASSPTGTSGSYYEQYF - TRBJ2-7 17 TRBV11-2
CASSSRPGSRATSYGYTF once TRBJ1-2 18 TRBV5-8
CSVETENRAGELFF - TRBJ2-2 14 TRBV29-1
CASSSDWYGYTF - TRBJ1-2 12 TRBV5-6
CASSRAPTGDETQYF - TRBJ2-5 15 TRBV9
CASSFGVGEVGYTF - TRBJ1-2 14 TRBV5-5
CAGSGSNQPQHF few TRBJ1-5 12 TRBV27
CASSNPGANVLTF - TRBJ2-6 13 TRBV7-3
CASSSSPHGFTEAFF - TRBJ1-1 15 TRBV7-3
CASSSRTGRSYGYTF - TRBJ1-2 15 TRBV7-9
CAINDRGRGLFF - TRBJ1-4 12 TRBV10-3
CASSRRPNTGELFF once TRBJ2-2 14 TRBV19
CASSSQEPHLWGYTF - TRBJ1-2 15 TRBV7-9
CASSFIIPGQGPGGELFF - TRBJ2-2 18 TRBV5-1
CASSLEGGRTEAFF - TRBJ1-1 14 TRBV11-3
CATRTYGLAYEQYF - TRBJ2-7 14 TRBV10-3
CASSLAGGSSGNTIYF - TRBJ1-3 16 TRBV5-4
CASLGAYEQYF - TRBJ2-7 11 TRBV28
CASSLSSTGAQYF - TRBJ2-3 13 TRBV27
CASSVGLNIYEQYF - TRBJ2-7 14 TRBV18
CASSRTLLNEQFF - TRBJ2-1 13 TRBV4-1
CAISESRGQYEQYF - TRBJ2-7 14 TRBV10-3
CASSEAGGPETQYF - TRBJ2-5 14 TRBV6-1
CATSRRQGEGNQPQHF - TRBJ1-5 16 TRBV15
CASSRDRGPETQYF - TRBJ2-5 14 TRBV7-2
CASSPEYGQGPDTQYF - TRBJ2-3 16 TRBV18
CASSAGRGTQPQHF - TRBJ1-5 14 TRBV6-1
CASSKGGVNQPQHF - TRBJ1-5 14 TRBV5-6
CASSVDQLTDTQYF - TRBJ2-3 14 TRBV9
CASSERGDSSYEQYF once TRBJ2-7 15 TRBV6-1